Included here is one TCR beta chain sequence, with context. As yet, its antigen is unknown. This CDR3 is 15 amino acids long. CDR1 is LNHDA and CDR2 is SQIVND in the germline V gene (reference sequence). Researchers prepared the TRB cDNA libraries using 5' RACE with UMI labels. TCRdb reprocessed the 5' RACE reads; each CDR3 protein has one entry and no DNA is given. The sample totals around 50,000 distinct CDR3 sequences. The data derive from a study of CXCR3-negative and CXCR3-positive naive CD8 T cells. Study-level results: Surface CD5 matched across naive subsets, and TRB CDR3 properties served to infer TCR strength. Memory, not naive, CXCR3-negative and CXCR3-positive cells differed in TRBV-TRBJ usage.

Definition of naive CD8+ T cells rested on a CD45RO-CCR7+CD27+CD95- profile. The chain links TRBV19 to TRBJ2-1; TCRdb names TRBD2, which stays unverified in the absence of DNA. Sequenced: naive CXCR3- CD8+ T cells from blood. Subset here: CD45RO-CCR7+CD27+CD95- naive CD8+ T cells lacking CXCR3 (TNR3-). This TCR was sampled from a human donor in good health. Some clones in this sample may be carry-over from other donors' samples. The chain's CDR3 is CASKTSGSSYNEQFF.